This is a list of T cell receptor beta chains from one sample in a study of cytomegalovirus exposure and HLA in healthy donors. Assay used: immunoSEQ multiplex PCR; TCRdb lists only in-frame clones, some missing. The sample consists of under 350,000 clones, roughly 85% of them appearing once. The sequencing sample was made of PBMCs. Receptors were obtained from a woman aged 18 to 35 in good health and CMV-seronegative. CDR3s include the opening cysteine and the closing phenylalanine or tryptophan. The D gene is left open where the match is weak. Only some rows state a clone size, as once, few, many or a class for expanded clones.

- | TRBV25-1 | - | CASKADSTEAFF
- | TRBV9 | TRBD2 | CASSVDPGGAGELFF
- | TRBV11-2 | - | CASSRDRRYEQYF
few | TRBV30 | - | CAWSPTWGRDNYGYTF
- | TRBV6-1 | - | CASRGLYPETQYF
- | TRBV2 | - | CASSLFRGEGEAFF
- | TRBV27 | - | CASSSSRGADGYTF
once | TRBV6-5 | - | CASSYFGSDKYEQYF
- | TRBV4-1 | - | CASSHGQTIYGYTF
- | TRBV5-1 | - | CASSTDTGTKNIQYF
- | TRBV4-3 | - | CASSQESRNQPQHF
- | TRBV18 | TRBD1 | CASSRNFRDRGYEQYF
- | TRBV2 | TRBD1 | CASSQTGENGYTF
- | TRBV27 | TRBD1 | CASSFTGGNEKLFF
few | TRBV30 | - | CACHRDSYNEQFF
- | TRBV29-1 | TRBD1 | CSAGVWTGSTGELFF
- | TRBV2 | TRBD1 | CASSFGGQVTGELFF
- | TRBV7-2 | TRBD1 | CASSLGTGRPYEQYF
- | TRBV9 | - | CASSPRREGEWDNEQFF
- | TRBV27 | - | CASSPSSPGLSTYEQYF
- | TRBV5-1 | - | CASSSGIKETQYF
- | TRBV27 | - | CASSNIASGLNYEQYF
- | TRBV4-1 | TRBD1 | CASRGIGTGGTDTQYF
- | TRBV6-5 | TRBD1 | CASKGTADHQPQHF
- | TRBV6-5 | TRBD1 | CASSYGQGNEQFF
- | TRBV10-3 | TRBD1 | CASKDRGEEKLFF
- | TRBV9 | - | CASSPRTGNTGELFF
once | TRBV11-3 | - | CASTFESSVYEQFF
- | TRBV25-1 | TRBD1 | CASSEWTGHHEQYF
- | TRBV4-2 | TRBD2 | CASSHGLAGETQYF
- | TRBV9 | TRBD2 | CASSSGTSGAFHEQYF
- | TRBV7-2 | TRBD1 | CASTPDRGGYEQYF
- | TRBV29-1 | - | CSVEDLYEQYF
- | TRBV5-1 | - | CASSLDHRDFSRETQYF
- | TRBV11-2 | - | CASSITGQLTDTQYF
once | TRBV18 | TRBD2 | CASSPAGGPYEQYF
- | TRBV27 | TRBD1 | CASSQRQGANEQYF
- | TRBV7-9 | - | CASSPPKRQETQYF
- | TRBV7-9 | TRBD1 | CASSPRQGSGNTIYF
- | TRBV5-1 | TRBD2 | CASSPWAGEVSYEQYF
- | TRBV19 | TRBD1 | CATEDRNGNQPQHF
- | TRBV6-5 | TRBD2 | CASSLAGDEQFF
- | TRBV29-1 | TRBD1 | CNVLDRGGEQYF
- | TRBV7-9 | - | CASSLRQTEAFF
few | TRBV5-1 | TRBD1 | CASSASGQGGEQFF
- | TRBV5-4 | TRBD2 | CASSPGIAGGAYNEQFF
- | TRBV6-5 | - | CASSYSGQGSNYGYTF
- | TRBV11-2 | - | CASSLGSRISYEQYF
- | TRBV9 | TRBD2 | CASSVSREGRSTGELFF
few | TRBV7-3 | TRBD1 | CASSAGQGGYGYTF
few | TRBV2 | TRBD1 | CASSEEDRDNQPQHF
few | TRBV10-3 | TRBD1 | CAISDRQGNGELFF
- | TRBV7-9 | - | CASTMGQFNYGYTF
- | TRBV5-1 | - | CASSPSGVRNTGELFF
once | TRBV5-8 | TRBD1 | CASSSLTGGAGNTEAFF
- | TRBV14 | - | CASSQVGMRGGELFF
- | TRBV6-1 | - | CASSLSLTGTYEQYF
- | TRBV7-8 | - | CASSLDSTYEQYF
- | TRBV6-4 | - | CASSPRAVRNEQFF